This T cell receptor beta chain emerged from a study of blood T cell repertoires in COVID-19. Libraries were prepared by immunoSEQ multiplex PCR; TCRdb keeps only in-frame clonotypes and omits some of them. Seen here are tens of thousands of clones, about 89% observed once, and the top ten hold 4% to 5.5%. About this clone: A junction end diverges from the germline sequence, so it may reflect a read error.

CDR3 size: 13 residues. Germline CDR1 and CDR2: SGHRS and YFSETQ. The sequence was collected from a man aged 45-65 years with active COVID-19. The sample was peripheral blood. The chain is built from TRBV5-1 and TRBJ2-3, with no clear D. DNA for the CDR3: TGCGCCAGCAGCCCCCATAGCAGAGATACGCAGTATTTT. Its translation: CASSPHSRDTQYF.